In this sample, the clone carrying this T cell receptor beta chain is medium-sized (0.01 to 0.1%). What it binds is not known. Both 60 Vbeta primers and 13 Jbeta primers went into the PCR. Assay: immunoSEQ multiplex PCR; the TCRdb copy retains only in-frame clones and omits some. The repertoire consists of roughly 150,000 clones, with 60% to 80% occurring once and the leading ten covering over 1.1%. This entry belongs to a study of cytomegalovirus exposure and HLA in healthy donors. Overall study: A preliminary data release comprised 80 million to 95 million unique TCRs obtained from HLA-typed donors.

Study-wide points: A link between a missense DCLRE1C variant and TCR beta V- and J-gene trimming emerged from a later analysis.

CDR3 length: 12 residues. Trimming left V 6 bases short and J 15 bases short, with 19 bases between. Germline V gives CDR1 SGHNT, CDR2 YYREEE (reference sequence). What was sequenced was PBMCs. The V call is TRBV5-4, the J call TRBJ2-1, with D possibly being TRBD1 (5 bases). This TCR came from a male donor in good health and CMV-seronegative. The CDR3 DNA is TGTGCCAGCAAGCGAGCTGACAGAGCTCTGTTCTTC. Protein sequence: CASKRADRALFF.